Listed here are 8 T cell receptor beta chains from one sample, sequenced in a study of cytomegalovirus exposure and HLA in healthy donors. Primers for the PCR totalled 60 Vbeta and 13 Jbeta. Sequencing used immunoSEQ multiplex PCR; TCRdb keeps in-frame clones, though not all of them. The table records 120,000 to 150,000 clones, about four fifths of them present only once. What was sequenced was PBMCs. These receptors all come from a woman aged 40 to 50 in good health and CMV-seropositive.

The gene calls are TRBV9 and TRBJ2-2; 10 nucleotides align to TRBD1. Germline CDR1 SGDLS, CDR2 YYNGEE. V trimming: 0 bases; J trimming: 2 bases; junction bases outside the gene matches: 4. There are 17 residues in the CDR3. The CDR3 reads CASSVGRDRGNTGELFF. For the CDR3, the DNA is TGTGCCAGCAGCGTAGGAAGGGACAGGGGAAACACCGGGGAGCTGTTTTTT.

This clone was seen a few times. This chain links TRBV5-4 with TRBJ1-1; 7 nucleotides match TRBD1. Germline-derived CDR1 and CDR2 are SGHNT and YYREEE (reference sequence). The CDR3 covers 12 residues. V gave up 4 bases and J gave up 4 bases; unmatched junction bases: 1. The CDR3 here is CASSRQGTEAFF. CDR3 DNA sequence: TGTGCCAGCAGCCGACAGGGCACTGAAGCTTTCTTT.

The CDR3 spells CASSTTGTRNYGYTF. DNA for the CDR3: TGTGCCAGCAGTACCACCGGGACAAGGAACTATGGCTACACCTTC. This chain links TRBV11-1 with TRBJ1-2, with D maybe TRBD1 (6 bases). Trimming stripped 6 bases from V and 2 bases from J, with 16 bases between. CDR1 SGHAT and CDR2 FQDESV come from the germline V gene (reference sequence). The CDR3 runs to 15 residues.

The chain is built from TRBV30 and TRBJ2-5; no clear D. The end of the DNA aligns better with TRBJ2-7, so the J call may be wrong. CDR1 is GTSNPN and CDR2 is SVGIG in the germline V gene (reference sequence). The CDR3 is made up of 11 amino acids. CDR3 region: CAWSVVVEQYF. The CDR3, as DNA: TGTGCCTGGAGTGTAGTCGTCGAGCAGTACTTC.

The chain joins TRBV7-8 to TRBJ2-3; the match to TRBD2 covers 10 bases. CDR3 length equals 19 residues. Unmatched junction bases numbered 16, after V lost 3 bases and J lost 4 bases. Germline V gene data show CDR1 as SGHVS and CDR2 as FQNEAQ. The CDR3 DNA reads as TGTGCCAGCAGCTTTGGGATGCATTCTAGCGGGAGATTTGCAGATACGCAGTATTTT. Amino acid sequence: CASSFGMHSSGRFADTQYF.

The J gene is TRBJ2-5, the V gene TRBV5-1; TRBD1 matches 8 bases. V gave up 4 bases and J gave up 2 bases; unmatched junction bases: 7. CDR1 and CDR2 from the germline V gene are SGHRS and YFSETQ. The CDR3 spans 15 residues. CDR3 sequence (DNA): TGCGCCAGCAGCCCTTATGGACAGGGACAAGAGACCCAGTACTTC. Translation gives CASSPYGQGQETQYF.

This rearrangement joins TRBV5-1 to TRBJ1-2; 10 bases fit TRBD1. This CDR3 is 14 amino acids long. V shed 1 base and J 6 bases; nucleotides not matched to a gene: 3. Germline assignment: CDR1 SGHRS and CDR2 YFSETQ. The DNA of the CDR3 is TGCGCCAGCAGCTTGACCGGGACAGGGGATGGCTACACCTTC. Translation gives CASSLTGTGDGYTF. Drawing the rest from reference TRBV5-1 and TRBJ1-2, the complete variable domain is KAGVTQTPRYLIKTRGQQVTLSCSPISGHRSVSWYQQTPGQGLQFLFEYFSETQRNKGNFPGRFSGRQFSNSRSEMNVSTLELGDSALYLCASSLTGTGDGYTFGSGTRLTVV.

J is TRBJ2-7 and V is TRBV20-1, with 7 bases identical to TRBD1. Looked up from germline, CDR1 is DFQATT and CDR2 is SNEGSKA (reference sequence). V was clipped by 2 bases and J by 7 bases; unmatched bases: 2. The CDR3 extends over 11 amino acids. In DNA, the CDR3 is TGCAGTGCTAGATCCAGGGGGGAGCAGTACTTC. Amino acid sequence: CSARSRGEQYF.